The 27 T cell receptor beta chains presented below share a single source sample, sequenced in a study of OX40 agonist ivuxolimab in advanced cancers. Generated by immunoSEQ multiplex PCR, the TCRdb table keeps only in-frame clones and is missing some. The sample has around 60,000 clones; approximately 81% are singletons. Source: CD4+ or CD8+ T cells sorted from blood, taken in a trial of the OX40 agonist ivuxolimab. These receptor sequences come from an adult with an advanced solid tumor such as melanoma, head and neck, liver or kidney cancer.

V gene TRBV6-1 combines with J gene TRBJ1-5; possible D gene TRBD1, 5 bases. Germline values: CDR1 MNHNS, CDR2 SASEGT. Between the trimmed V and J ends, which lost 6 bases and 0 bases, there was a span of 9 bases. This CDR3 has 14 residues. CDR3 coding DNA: TGTGCCAGCAGCTGGGGGAGTAGCAATCAGCCCCAGCATTTT. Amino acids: CASSWGSSNQPQHF.

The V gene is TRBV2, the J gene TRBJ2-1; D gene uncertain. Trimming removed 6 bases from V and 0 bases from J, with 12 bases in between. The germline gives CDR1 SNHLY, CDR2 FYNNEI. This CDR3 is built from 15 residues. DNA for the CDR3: TGTGCCAGCAGGGCGACGAGAAGCTCCTACAATGAGCAGTTCTTC. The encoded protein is CASRATRSSYNEQFF. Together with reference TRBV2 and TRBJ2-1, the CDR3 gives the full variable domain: EPEVTQTPSHQVTQMGQEVILRCVPISNHLYFYWYRQILGQKVEFLVSFYNNEISEKSEIFDDQFSVERPDGSNFTLKIRSTKLEDSAMYFCASRATRSSYNEQFFGPGTRLTVL.

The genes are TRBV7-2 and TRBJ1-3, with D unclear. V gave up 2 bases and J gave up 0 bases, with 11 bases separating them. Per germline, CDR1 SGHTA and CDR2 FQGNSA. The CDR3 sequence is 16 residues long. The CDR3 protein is CASSLNLASSGNTIYF. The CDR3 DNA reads TGTGCCAGCAGCTTAAATCTGGCGAGCTCTGGAAACACCATATATTTT.

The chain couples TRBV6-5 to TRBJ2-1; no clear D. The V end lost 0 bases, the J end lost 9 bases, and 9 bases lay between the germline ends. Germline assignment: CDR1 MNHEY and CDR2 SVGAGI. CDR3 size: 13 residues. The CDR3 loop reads CASSYSIPAEQFF. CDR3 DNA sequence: TGTGCCAGCAGTTACTCAATCCCAGCTGAGCAGTTCTTC.

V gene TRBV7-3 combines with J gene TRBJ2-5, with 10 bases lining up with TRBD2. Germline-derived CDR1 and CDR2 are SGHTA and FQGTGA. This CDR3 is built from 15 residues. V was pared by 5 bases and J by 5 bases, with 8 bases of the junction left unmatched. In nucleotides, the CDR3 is TGTGCCAGCAGCAAACTAGCGGGGAGTTGGGAGACCCAGTACTTC. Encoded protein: CASSKLAGSWETQYF.

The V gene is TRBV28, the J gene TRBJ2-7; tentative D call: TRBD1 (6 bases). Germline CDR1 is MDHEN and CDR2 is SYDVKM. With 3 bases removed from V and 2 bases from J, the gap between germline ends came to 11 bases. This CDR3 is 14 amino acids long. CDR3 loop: CASSLGQGTYEQYV. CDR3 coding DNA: TGTGCCAGCAGTTTGGGGCAGGGGACCTACGAGCAGTACGTC.

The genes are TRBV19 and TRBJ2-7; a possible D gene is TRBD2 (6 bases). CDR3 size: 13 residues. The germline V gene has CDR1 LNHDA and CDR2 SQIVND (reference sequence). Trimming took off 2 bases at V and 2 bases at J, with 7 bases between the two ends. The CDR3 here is CASSITGAYEQYF. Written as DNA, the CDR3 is TGTGCCAGTAGTATAACGGGGGCCTACGAGCAGTACTTC.

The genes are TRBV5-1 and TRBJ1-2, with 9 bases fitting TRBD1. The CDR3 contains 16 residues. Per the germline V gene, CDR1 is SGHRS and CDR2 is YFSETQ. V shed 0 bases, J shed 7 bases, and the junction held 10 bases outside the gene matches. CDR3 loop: CASSLAPGQGNLGYTF. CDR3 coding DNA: TGCGCCAGCAGCTTGGCCCCGGGACAGGGTAACCTTGGCTACACCTTC.

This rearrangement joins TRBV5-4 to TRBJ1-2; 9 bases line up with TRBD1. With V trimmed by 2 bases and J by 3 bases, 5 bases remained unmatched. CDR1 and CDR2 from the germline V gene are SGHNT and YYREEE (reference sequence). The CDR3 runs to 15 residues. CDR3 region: CASSFWTGADYGYTF. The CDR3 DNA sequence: TGTGCCAGCAGCTTCTGGACAGGGGCGGACTATGGCTACACCTTC.

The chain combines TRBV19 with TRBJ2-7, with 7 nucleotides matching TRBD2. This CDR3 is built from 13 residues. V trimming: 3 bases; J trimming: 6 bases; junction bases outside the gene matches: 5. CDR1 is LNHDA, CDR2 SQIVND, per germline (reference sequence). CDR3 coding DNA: TGTGCCAGTAGTATCACTGGGGGGGGCGAGCAGTACGTC. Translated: CASSITGGGEQYV.

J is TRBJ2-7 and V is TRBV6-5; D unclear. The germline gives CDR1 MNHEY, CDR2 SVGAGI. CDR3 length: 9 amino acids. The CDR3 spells CASSEIGPV. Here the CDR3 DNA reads TGTGCCAGCAGTGAAATCGGGCCCGTC.

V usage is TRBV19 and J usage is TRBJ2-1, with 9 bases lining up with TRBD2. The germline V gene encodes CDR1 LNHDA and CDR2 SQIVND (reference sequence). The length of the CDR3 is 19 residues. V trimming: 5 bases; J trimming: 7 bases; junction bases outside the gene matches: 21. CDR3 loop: CASSSKPSLIAGVRNEQFF. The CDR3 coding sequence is TGTGCCAGTAGTTCGAAGCCCAGCCTCATAGCGGGAGTAAGGAATGAGCAGTTCTTC. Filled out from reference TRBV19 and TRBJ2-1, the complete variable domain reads DGGITQSPKYLFRKEGQNVTLSCEQNLNHDAMYWYRQDPGQGLRLIYYSQIVNDFQKGDIAEGYSVSREKKESFPLTVTSAQKNPTAFYLCASSSKPSLIAGVRNEQFFGPGTRLTVL.

The CDR3 sequence is CASSEGTSGTDYEQYF. The CDR3 DNA follows: TGTGCCAGCAGTGAAGGGACTAGCGGGACAGACTACGAGCAGTACTTC. The V and J genes are TRBV25-1 and TRBJ2-7; TRBD2 agrees at 13 bases. V shed 2 bases and J 3 bases; nucleotides not matched to a gene: 4. The germline CDR1 and CDR2 sequences are MGHDK and SYGVNS. This CDR3 has 16 residues.

The CDR3 nucleotides read TGTGCCAGCAGCTTGCTAGCGGAAGAGACCCAGTACTTC. Protein product: CASSLLAEETQYF. The V call is TRBV7-2, the J call TRBJ2-5; TRBD2 matches 7 bases. The germline gives CDR1 SGHTA, CDR2 FQGNSA. CDR3 length: 13 residues. Trimming at V came to 3 bases and at J to 3 bases, leaving 1 base not matched to a gene. Using reference TRBV7-2 and TRBJ2-5 for the parts outside the CDR3, the full variable domain is GAGVSQSPSNKVTEKGKDVELRCDPISGHTALYWYRQSLGQGLEFLIYFQGNSAPDKSGLPSDRFSAERTGGSVSTLTIQRTQQEDSAVYLCASSLLAEETQYFGPGTRLLVL.

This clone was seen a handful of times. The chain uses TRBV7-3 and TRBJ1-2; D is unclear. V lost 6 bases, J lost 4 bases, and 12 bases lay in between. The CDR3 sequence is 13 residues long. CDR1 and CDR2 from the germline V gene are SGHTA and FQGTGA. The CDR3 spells CASSPEEGYGYTF. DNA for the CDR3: TGTGCCAGCAGTCCTGAGGAGGGCTATGGCTACACCTTC.

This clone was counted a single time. CDR3 amino acids: CASSLGGLYTQYF. As DNA, the CDR3 is TGCGCCAGCAGCCTGGGGGGCCTATATACCCAGTACTTC. The chain combines TRBV5-1 with TRBJ2-5; possibly TRBD1 or TRBD2 for D (6 bases each). CDR1 SGHRS and CDR2 YFSETQ come from the germline V gene. Between the trimmed V and J ends, which lost 4 bases and 8 bases, there was a span of 15 bases. The CDR3 loop spans 13 amino acids.

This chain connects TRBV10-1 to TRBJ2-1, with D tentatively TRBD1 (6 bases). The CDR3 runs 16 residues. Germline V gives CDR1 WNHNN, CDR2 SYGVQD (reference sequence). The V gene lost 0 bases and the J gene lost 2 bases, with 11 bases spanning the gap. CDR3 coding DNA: TGCGCCAGCAGTGAGTCGTGGCGACAGGCCTACAATGAGCAGTTCTTC. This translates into CASSESWRQAYNEQFF.

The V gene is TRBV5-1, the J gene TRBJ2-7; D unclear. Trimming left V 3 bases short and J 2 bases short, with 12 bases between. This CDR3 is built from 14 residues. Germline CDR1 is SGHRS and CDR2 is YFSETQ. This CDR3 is CASSSGDGPYEQYF. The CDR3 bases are TGCGCCAGCAGCTCCGGAGACGGACCCTACGAGCAGTACTTC. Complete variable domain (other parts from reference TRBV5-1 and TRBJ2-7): KAGVTQTPRYLIKTRGQQVTLSCSPISGHRSVSWYQQTPGQGLQFLFEYFSETQRNKGNFPGRFSGRQFSNSRSEMNVSTLELGDSALYLCASSSGDGPYEQYFGPGTRLTVT.

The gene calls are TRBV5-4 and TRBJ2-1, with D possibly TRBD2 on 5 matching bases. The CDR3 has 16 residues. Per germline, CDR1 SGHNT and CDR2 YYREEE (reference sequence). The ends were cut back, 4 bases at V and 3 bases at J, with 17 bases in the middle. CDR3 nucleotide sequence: TGTGCCAGCAGCCCCCGATCAGGAGGATACTACAATGAGCAGTTCTTC. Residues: CASSPRSGGYYNEQFF. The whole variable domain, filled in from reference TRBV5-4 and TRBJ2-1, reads ETGVTQSPTHLIKTRGQQVTLRCSSQSGHNTVSWYQQALGQGPQFIFQYYREEENGRGNFPPRFSGLQFPNYSSELNVNALELDDSALYLCASSPRSGGYYNEQFFGPGTRLTVL.

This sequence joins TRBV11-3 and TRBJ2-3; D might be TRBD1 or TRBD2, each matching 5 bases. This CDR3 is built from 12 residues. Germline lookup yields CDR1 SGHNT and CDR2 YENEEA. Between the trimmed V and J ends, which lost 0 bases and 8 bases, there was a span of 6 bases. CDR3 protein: CASSLDGGTQYF. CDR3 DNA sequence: TGTGCCAGCAGCTTAGATGGGGGTACGCAGTATTTT.

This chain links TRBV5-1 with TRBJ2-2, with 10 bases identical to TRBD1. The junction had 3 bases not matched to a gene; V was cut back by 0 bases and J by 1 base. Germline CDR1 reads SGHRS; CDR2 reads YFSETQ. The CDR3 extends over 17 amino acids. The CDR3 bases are TGCGCCAGCAGCTTGGCGGGACAGGGGAAGAACACCGGGGAGCTGTTTTTT. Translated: CASSLAGQGKNTGELFF.

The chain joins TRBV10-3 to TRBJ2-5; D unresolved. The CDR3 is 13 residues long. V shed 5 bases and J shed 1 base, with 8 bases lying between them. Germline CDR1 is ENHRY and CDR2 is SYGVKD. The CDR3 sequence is CAISSGFQETQYF. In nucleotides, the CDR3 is TGTGCCATCAGTTCCGGGTTCCAAGAGACCCAGTACTTC.

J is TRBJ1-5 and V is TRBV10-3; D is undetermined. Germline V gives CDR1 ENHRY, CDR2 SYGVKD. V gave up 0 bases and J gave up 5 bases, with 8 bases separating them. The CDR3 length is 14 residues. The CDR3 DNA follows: TGTGCCATCAGTGAGTCCCCCCCTGATCAGCCCCAGCATTTT. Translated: CAISESPPDQPQHF.

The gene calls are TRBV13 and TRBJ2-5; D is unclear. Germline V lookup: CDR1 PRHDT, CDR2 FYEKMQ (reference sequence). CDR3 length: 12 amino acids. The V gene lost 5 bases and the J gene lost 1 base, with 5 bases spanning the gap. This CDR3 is CASSLLQETQYF. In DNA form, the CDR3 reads TGTGCCAGCAGCCTACTCCAAGAGACCCAGTACTTC.

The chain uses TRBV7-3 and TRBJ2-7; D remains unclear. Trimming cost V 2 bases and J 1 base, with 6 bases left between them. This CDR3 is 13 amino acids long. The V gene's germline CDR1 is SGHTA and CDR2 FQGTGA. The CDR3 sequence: CASSLDPSYEQYF. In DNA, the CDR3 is TGTGCCAGCAGCTTAGACCCATCCTACGAGCAGTACTTC. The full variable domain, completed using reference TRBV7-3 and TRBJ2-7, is GAGVSQTPSNKVTEKGKYVELRCDPISGHTALYWYRQSLGQGPEFLIYFQGTGAADDSGLPNDRFFAVRPEGSVSTLKIQRTERGDSAVYLCASSLDPSYEQYFGPGTRLTVT.

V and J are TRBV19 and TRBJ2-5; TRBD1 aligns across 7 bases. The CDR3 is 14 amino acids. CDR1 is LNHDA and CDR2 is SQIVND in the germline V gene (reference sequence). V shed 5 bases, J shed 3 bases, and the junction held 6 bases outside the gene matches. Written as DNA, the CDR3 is TGTGCCAGTAGTCACCTCGGGACAGAAGAGACCCAGTACTTC. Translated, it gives CASSHLGTEETQYF.

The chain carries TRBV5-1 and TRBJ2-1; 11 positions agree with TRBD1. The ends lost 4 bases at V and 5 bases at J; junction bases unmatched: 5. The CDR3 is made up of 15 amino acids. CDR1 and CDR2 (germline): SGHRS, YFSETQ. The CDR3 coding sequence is TGCGCCAGCAGCCCGGGACAGGGGGTGAACAATGAGCAGTTCTTC. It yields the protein CASSPGQGVNNEQFF.